The rows below give T cell receptor beta chains drawn from one sample of a study of human T cells and chemical hapten exposure. In TCRdb, the RACE reads were re-called with MiXCR into one record per CDR3 protein. This sample carries about 190,000 distinct CDR3 sequences, under 25% of them seen once, and the ten largest clones take 2.5%. Specimen: whole blood, collected in connection with sensitization to the hapten diphenylcyclopropenone (DPC). These receptors were collected from a middle-aged woman with alopecia areata. Some clones in this sample may be carry-over from other donors' samples. The conserved cysteine and the conserved F or W are not part of the CDR3 here.

v_call	j_call	cdr3_aa
TRBV7-9	TRBJ1-4	ASSLAGHWEKLF
TRBV15	TRBJ1-5	ATSRDLGDSQPQH
TRBV6-6	TRBJ2-7	ASSYSSGIDEQY
TRBV11-3	TRBJ2-1	ASSPQSGTYNEQF
TRBV15	TRBJ2-5	ATSRNSPGETQY
TRBV18	TRBJ1-2	ASSPQGRGYT
TRBV2	TRBJ1-5	ASRPDRGPSNQPQH
TRBV20-1	TRBJ2-2	SARGKNTGELF
TRBV6-5	TRBJ2-3	ASSYSSGTRTDTQY
TRBV7-9	TRBJ2-7	ASSFSGSPYEQY
TRBV6-2/TRBV6-3	TRBJ2-3	ASMRGPTDTQY
TRBV2	TRBJ1-1	AGRHEHTEAF
TRBV6-1	TRBJ1-1	ASSEVGQGGF
TRBV3-1	TRBJ2-3	ASSQGPGSTDTQY
TRBV5-1	TRBJ2-1	ASSLAPGAAYNEQF
TRBV4-3	TRBJ2-5	ASSQVVGGAYQETQY
TRBV14	TRBJ2-3	ASSRLIDRGDTQY
TRBV5-1	TRBJ2-3	ASSQSVDTQY
TRBV20-1	TRBJ1-2	SARSGSYGYT
TRBV10-3	TRBJ2-3	AISEPQGGTDTQY
TRBV6-4	TRBJ2-3	ASSDSDRGDTQY
TRBV7-2	TRBJ2-7	ASSLTTGTGAGEQY
TRBV6-5	TRBJ1-1	ASSYYPGEAF
TRBV11-2	TRBJ2-4	VSSLGSGEEY
TRBV3-1	TRBJ1-5	ASSHATGSNQPQH
TRBV5-1	TRBJ1-3	ASSFQGSSGNTIY
TRBV5-1	TRBJ2-5	ASSTGSTETQY
TRBV28	TRBJ2-4	ASSPGSLAKNIQY
TRBV20-1	TRBJ1-3	SAEAGGTGNTIY
TRBV19	TRBJ2-2	ASTGRVLGELF
TRBV6-5	TRBJ2-7	ASSYLAGAYEQY
TRBV5-1	TRBJ1-1	ASSGELNTEAF
TRBV5-4	TRBJ1-1	ASSLEPNTEAF
TRBV28	TRBJ2-7	ASSDLSGRFSYEQY
TRBV10-3	TRBJ2-2	AISEPSLGTGELF
TRBV7-9	TRBJ2-1	ASSLASGIPYNEQF
TRBV7-9	TRBJ2-7	ASSSHRGPSYEQY
TRBV29-1	TRBJ1-5	SVAREGQPQH
TRBV29-1	TRBJ2-1	SAEGHQRSSYNEQF
TRBV24-1	TRBJ2-3	ATSIPSTDTQY
TRBV12-3/TRBV12-4	TRBJ1-5	ASSAGGRSQPQH
TRBV20-1	TRBJ2-5	SARERAGAFETQY
TRBV7-2	TRBJ2-1	ASTPAGSGSYNEQF
TRBV24-1	TRBJ2-1	ATSDPPGQGAYNEQF
TRBV6-5	TRBJ2-2	ASSYSGVITGELF
TRBV6-2/TRBV6-3	TRBJ1-1	ASRADGQGWTEAF
TRBV14	TRBJ2-7	ASSQGRGPSYEQY
TRBV30	TRBJ1-2	AWSRSGNGYT
TRBV30	TRBJ2-1	AWSVLNEQF
TRBV20-1	TRBJ2-7	SVTGRGTYEQY
TRBV6-1	TRBJ2-7	ASSESPDSIYEQY
TRBV5-1	TRBJ2-5	ASSLTLQGPQETQY
TRBV4-2	TRBJ2-1	ASTWGDEQF
TRBV11-1	TRBJ2-3	ASSPGVDTQY
TRBV10-3	TRBJ1-3	AITGSGNTIY